This T cell receptor beta chain came from a study of preoperative IRX-2 immunotherapy in early breast cancer. The data were produced by immunoSEQ multiplex PCR, yet TCRdb's version contains in-frame clones alone and is incomplete. The data hold more than 25,000 clones, with approximately 80% observed a single time. V lost 1 base and J lost 0, with 10 bases in between. Germline V gene sequence: CDR1 SGHAT, CDR2 FQDESV (reference sequence). The CDR3 loop spans 16 amino acids. Specified treatment: preoperative locoregional IRX-2 cytokine immunotherapy. Samples came from a phase Ib trial of preoperative locoregional IRX-2 cytokine immunotherapy.

The clonotype was recovered from a human donor with breast cancer. This chain joins TRBV11-1 and TRBJ2-1; D is uncertain. The sequences come from lymph node tissue, collected after IRX-2 immunotherapy. Here the CDR3 reads CASSLGPAGSYNEQFF. The CDR3 nucleotides are TGTGCCAGCAGCTTAGGTCCGGCAGGCTCCTACAATGAGCAGTTCTTC.